This entry lists 11 T cell receptor beta chains sequenced from one sample in a study of T cells in localized non-small cell lung cancer. Produced via immunoSEQ multiplex PCR; TCRdb's table is partial and in-frame only. In the table there are 25,000 to 30,000 clones, roughly 90% of which are singletons. The sample in question was peripheral blood mononuclear cells, obtained before any cancer treatment. The receptors derive from a woman aged 35 to 75 with stage III lung adenocarcinoma.

The V and J genes are TRBV7-7 and TRBJ1-2, with D unresolved. There are 16 residues in the CDR3. V lost 0 bases, J lost 2 bases, and 13 bases lay in between. Germline V gives CDR1 SSHAT, CDR2 FNYEAQ (reference sequence). The CDR3 region is CASSLAGREGNYGYTF. CDR3 in DNA: TGTGCCAGCAGCTTAGCGGGGAGGGAGGGAAACTATGGCTACACCTTC.

On this clone itself: Other nucleotide sequences from this sample produce the same CDR3. CDR3 bases: TGCGCCAGCAGCTTGAGCCTCTCTGGAAACACCATATATTTT. It is translated as CASSLSLSGNTIYF. The V gene is TRBV5-1, the J gene TRBJ1-3, with D uncertain. Trimming pared 1 base from V and 0 bases from J, leaving 5 bases between. Per the germline V gene, CDR1 is SGHRS and CDR2 is YFSETQ. This CDR3 comprises 14 residues.

The rearrangement joins TRBV28 to TRBJ1-1, with a weak D call TRBD1 (6 bases). V shed 6 bases and J shed 1 base, with 9 bases lying between them. Germline CDR1 MDHEN, CDR2 SYDVKM. The CDR3 spans 13 residues. CDR3 loop: CASRGGPNTEAFF. The CDR3 coding sequence is TGTGCCAGCAGAGGGGGACCGAACACTGAAGCTTTCTTT.

The chain has TRBV29-1 and TRBJ2-5; tentative D call: TRBD2 (7 bases). CDR1 is SQVTM and CDR2 is ANQGSEA in the germline V gene. V shed 5 bases and J shed 4 bases, with 14 bases lying between them. CDR3 size: 13 residues. CDR3 in DNA: TGCAGCGTTACAGGGCAGCGGGGAGAGACCCAGTACTTC. This gives the protein CSVTGQRGETQYF.

The genes are TRBV6-6 and TRBJ1-4, with D uncertain. The CDR3 totals 15 residues. Trimming stripped 7 bases from V and 5 bases from J, with 17 bases between. The germline V gene encodes CDR1 MNHNY and CDR2 SVGAGI (reference sequence). The CDR3 bases are TGTGCCAGCACCTCGGACCCCCGCCGGAATGAAAAACTGTTTTTT. Protein sequence: CASTSDPRRNEKLFF.

This chain connects TRBV6-6 to TRBJ1-1, with D maybe TRBD1 (5 bases). CDR1 is MNHNY and CDR2 is SVGAGI in the germline V gene (reference sequence). V shed 0 bases and J shed 5 bases, with 7 bases lying between them. The CDR3 runs to 13 residues. The CDR3 sequence is CASSYSGVTEAFF. The CDR3 coding sequence is TGTGCCAGCAGTTACTCAGGGGTGACTGAAGCTTTCTTT.

The V call is TRBV18, the J call TRBJ1-2; TRBD1 is a possible D gene (6 bases). Trimming took off 1 base at V and 7 bases at J, with 19 bases between the two ends. CDR1 and CDR2 (germline): KGHSH, LQKENI. The CDR3 runs 16 residues. The DNA for the CDR3 is TGTGCCAGCTCACCACAACAGGGCTCCAACCTACTTGGCTACACCTTC. It encodes CASSPQQGSNLLGYTF.

This clone was detected a few times. The chain carries TRBV2 and TRBJ2-1, with TRBD2 identical over 11 bases. The CDR3 runs 17 residues. The ends lost 3 bases at V and 8 bases at J; junction bases unmatched: 12. Germline assignment: CDR1 SNHLY and CDR2 FYNNEI. This chain's CDR3 is CASSDGDPSGGSDEQFF. CDR3 DNA: TGTGCCAGCAGTGATGGGGATCCTAGCGGGGGGTCGGATGAGCAGTTCTTC.

The rearrangement links TRBV5-1 to TRBJ1-1, with a tentative D call TRBD1 (5 bases). This CDR3 comprises 14 residues. Germline CDR1 SGHRS, CDR2 YFSETQ. The V end lost 5 bases, the J end lost 4 bases, and 15 bases lay between the germline ends. The CDR3 here is CASSPGGGSTEAFF. As DNA, the CDR3 is TGCGCCAGCAGTCCCGGCGGGGGATCCACTGAAGCTTTCTTT. Full variable domain (outside the CDR3, taken from reference TRBV5-1 and TRBJ1-1): KAGVTQTPRYLIKTRGQQVTLSCSPISGHRSVSWYQQTPGQGLQFLFEYFSETQRNKGNFPGRFSGRQFSNSRSEMNVSTLELGDSALYLCASSPGGGSTEAFFGQGTRLTVV.

The chain has TRBV28 and TRBJ1-5; D unresolved. This CDR3 is 12 amino acids long. Germline assignment: CDR1 MDHEN and CDR2 SYDVKM. The V and J ends lost 5 bases and 9 bases respectively, with 11 bases between them. CDR3 sequence (DNA): TGTGCCAGCAGTCCTGGACGGAGGCCCCAGCATTTT. Translation: CASSPGRRPQHF.

This rearrangement joins TRBV30 to TRBJ1-4; 7 bases agree with TRBD1. Germline loops: CDR1 GTSNPN, CDR2 SVGIG (reference sequence). V shed 3 bases and J 5 bases; nucleotides not matched to a gene: 12. This CDR3 is built from 16 residues. The CDR3 is CAWSPTGTAQNEKLFF. CDR3 coding DNA: TGTGCCTGGAGCCCGACCGGGACAGCCCAAAATGAAAAACTGTTTTTT.